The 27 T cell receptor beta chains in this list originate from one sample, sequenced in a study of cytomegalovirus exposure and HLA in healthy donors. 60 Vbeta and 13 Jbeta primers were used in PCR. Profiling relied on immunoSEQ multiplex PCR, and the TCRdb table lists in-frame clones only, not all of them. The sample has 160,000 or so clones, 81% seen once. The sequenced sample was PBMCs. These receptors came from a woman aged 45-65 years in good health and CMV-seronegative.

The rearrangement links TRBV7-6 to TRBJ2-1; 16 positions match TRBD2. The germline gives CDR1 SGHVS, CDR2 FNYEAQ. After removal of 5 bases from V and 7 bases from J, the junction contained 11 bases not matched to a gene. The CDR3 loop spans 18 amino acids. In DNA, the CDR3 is TGTGCCAGCAGCCTAAGTCCCGGGACTAGCGGGAGGGGTAATGAGCAGTTCTTC. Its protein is CASSLSPGTSGRGNEQFF.

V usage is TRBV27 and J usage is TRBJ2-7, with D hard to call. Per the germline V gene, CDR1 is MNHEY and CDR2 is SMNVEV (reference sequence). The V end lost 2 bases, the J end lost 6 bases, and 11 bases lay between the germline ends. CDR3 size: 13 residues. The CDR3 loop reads CASSLGPMTEQYF. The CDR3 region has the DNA TGTGCCAGCAGTTTAGGGCCTATGACCGAGCAGTACTTC.

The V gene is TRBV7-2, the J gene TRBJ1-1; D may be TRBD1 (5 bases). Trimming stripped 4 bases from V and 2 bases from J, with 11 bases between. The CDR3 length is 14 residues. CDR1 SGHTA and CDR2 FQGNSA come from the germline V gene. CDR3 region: CASSWGGSNTEAFF. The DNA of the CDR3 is TGTGCCAGCAGCTGGGGGGGGAGCAACACTGAAGCTTTCTTT.

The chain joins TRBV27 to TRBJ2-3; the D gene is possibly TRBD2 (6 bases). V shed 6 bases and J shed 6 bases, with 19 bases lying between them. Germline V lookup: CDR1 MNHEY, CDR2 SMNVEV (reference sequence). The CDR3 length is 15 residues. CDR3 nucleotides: TGTGCCAGCAGCTCCCCCACGGGCGGGGTTGATACGCAGTATTTT. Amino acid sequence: CASSSPTGGVDTQYF.

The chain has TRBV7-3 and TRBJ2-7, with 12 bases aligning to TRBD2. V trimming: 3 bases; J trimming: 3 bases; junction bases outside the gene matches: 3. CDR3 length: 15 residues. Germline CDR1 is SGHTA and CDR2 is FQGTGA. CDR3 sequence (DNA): TGTGCCAGCAGCTTCCTAGCGGGGGGGCGCTACGAGCAGTACTTC. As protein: CASSFLAGGRYEQYF. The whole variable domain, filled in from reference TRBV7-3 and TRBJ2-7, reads GAGVSQTPSNKVTEKGKYVELRCDPISGHTALYWYRQSLGQGPEFLIYFQGTGAADDSGLPNDRFFAVRPEGSVSTLKIQRTERGDSAVYLCASSFLAGGRYEQYFGPGTRLTVT.

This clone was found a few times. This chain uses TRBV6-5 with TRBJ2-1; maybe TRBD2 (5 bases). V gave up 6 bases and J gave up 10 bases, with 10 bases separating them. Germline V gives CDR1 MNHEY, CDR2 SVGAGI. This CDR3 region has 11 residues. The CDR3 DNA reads TGTGCCAGCAGCTCACTAGAGGAGCAGTTCTTC. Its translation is CASSSLEEQFF.

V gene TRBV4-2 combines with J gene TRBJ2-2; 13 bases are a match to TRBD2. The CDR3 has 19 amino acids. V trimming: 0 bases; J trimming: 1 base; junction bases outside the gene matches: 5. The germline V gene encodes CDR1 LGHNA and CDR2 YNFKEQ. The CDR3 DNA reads TGTGCCAGCAGCCAAGAACTAGCGGGAGGGCCGGGGAACACCGGGGAGCTGTTTTTT. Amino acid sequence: CASSQELAGGPGNTGELFF.

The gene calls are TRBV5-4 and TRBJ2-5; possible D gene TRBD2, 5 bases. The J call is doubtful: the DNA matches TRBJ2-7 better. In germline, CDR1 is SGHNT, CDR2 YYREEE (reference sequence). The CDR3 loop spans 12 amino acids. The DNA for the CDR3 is TGTGCCAGCAGCTTGGCGGGGAACGAGCAGTACTTC. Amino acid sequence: CASSLAGNEQYF.

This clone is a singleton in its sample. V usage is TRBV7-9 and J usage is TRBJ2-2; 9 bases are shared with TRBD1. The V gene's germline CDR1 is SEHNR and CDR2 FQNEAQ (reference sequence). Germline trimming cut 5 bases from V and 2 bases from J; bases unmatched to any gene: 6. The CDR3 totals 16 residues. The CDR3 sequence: CASSRRTGGNTGELFF. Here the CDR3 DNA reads TGTGCCAGCAGCCGTCGTACAGGGGGCAACACCGGGGAGCTGTTTTTT.

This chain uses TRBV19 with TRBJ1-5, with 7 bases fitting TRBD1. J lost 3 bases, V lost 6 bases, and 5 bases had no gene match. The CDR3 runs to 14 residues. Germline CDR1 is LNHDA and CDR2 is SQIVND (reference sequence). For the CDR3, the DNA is TGTGCCAGTAGCACGACAGGGAACAATCAGCCCCAGCATTTT. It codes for CASSTTGNNQPQHF.

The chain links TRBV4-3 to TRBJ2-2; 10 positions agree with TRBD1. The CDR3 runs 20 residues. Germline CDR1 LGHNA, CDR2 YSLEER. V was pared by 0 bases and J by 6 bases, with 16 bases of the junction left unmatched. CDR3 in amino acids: CASSQDLETGGKVLPGELFF. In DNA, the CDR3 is TGCGCCAGCAGCCAAGATCTAGAGACAGGGGGCAAGGTACTTCCCGGGGAGCTGTTTTTT.

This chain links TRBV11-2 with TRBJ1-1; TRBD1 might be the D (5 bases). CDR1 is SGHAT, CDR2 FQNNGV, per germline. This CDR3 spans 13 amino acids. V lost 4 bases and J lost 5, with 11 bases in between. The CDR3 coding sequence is TGTGCCAGCAGCTCCCAGGGTGGGACTGAAGCTTTCTTT. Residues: CASSSQGGTEAFF.

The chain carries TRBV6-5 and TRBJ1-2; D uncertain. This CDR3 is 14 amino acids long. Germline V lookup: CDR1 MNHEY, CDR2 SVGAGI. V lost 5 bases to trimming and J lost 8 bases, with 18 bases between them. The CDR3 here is CASSLGRSGNGYTF. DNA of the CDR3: TGTGCCAGCAGTCTCGGACGGTCCGGGAACGGCTACACCTTC.

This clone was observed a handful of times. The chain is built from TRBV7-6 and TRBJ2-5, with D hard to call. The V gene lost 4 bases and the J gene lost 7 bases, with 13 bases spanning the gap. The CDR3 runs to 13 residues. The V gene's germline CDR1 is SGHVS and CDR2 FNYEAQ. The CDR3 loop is CASSSTAPGTQYF. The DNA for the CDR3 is TGTGCCAGCAGCTCAACTGCCCCCGGGACCCAGTACTTC.

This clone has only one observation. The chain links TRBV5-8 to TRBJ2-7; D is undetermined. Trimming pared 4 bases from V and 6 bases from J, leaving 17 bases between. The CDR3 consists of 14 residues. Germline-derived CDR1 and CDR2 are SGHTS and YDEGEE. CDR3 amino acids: CASSRILEASEQYF. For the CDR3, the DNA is TGTGCCAGCAGCCGGATCTTAGAAGCGTCCGAGCAGTACTTC.

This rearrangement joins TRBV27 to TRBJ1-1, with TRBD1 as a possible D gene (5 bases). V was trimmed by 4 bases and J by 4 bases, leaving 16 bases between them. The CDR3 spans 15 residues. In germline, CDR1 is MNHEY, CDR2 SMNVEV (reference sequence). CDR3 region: CASSSPSRAFTEAFF. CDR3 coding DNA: TGTGCCAGCAGTTCTCCATCCAGGGCGTTCACTGAAGCTTTCTTT.

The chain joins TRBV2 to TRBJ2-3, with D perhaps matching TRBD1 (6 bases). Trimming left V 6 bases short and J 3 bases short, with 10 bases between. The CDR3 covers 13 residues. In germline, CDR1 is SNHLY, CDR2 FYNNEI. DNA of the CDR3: TGTGCCAGCAGGTCGAGGGGGACAGATACGCAGTATTTT. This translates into CASRSRGTDTQYF.

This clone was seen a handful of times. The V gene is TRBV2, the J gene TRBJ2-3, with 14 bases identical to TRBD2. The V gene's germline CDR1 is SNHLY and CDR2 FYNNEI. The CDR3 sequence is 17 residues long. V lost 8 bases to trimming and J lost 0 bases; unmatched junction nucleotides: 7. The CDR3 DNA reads TGTGCCAGCCTCAGACTAGCGGGGGGGATTAGCACAGATACGCAGTATTTT. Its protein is CASLRLAGGISTDTQYF.

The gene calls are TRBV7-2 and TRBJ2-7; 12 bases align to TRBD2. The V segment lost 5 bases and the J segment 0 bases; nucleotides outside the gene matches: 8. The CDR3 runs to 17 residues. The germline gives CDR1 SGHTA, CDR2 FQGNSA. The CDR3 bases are TGTGCCAGCAGCCCCTGGACTAGCGGGATTAGCTCCTACGAGCAGTACTTC. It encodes CASSPWTSGISSYEQYF. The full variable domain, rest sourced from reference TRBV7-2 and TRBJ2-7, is GAGVSQSPSNKVTEKGKDVELRCDPISGHTALYWYRQSLGQGLEFLIYFQGNSAPDKSGLPSDRFSAERTGGSVSTLTIQRTQQEDSAVYLCASSPWTSGISSYEQYFGPGTRLTVT.

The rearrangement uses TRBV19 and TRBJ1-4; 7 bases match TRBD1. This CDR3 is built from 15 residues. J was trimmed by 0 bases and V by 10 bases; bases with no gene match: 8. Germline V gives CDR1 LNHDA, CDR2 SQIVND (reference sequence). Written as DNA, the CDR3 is TGTGCCACCAGGGGGAGGACAGCAACTAATGAAAAACTGTTTTTT. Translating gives CATRGRTATNEKLFF.

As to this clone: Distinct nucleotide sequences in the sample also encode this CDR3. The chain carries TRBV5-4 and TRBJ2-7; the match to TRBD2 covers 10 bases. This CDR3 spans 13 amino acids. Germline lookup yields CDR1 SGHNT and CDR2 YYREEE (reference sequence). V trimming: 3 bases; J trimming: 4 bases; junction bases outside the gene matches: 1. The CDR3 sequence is CASSSGLAYEQYF. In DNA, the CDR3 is TGTGCCAGCAGCTCGGGACTAGCGTACGAGCAGTACTTC.

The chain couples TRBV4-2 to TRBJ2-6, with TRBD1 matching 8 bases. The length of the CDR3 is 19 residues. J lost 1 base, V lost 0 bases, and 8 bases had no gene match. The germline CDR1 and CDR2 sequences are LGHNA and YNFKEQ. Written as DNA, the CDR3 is TGTGCCAGCAGCCAAGACGGTCCAGGGGGCGCGTCTGGGGCCAACGTCCTGACTTTC. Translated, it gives CASSQDGPGGASGANVLTF.

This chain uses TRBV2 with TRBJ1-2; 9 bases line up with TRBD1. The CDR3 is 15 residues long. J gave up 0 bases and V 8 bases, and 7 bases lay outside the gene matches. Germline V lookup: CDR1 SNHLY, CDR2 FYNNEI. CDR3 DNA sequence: TGTGCCAGCCGGGACAGGGACCTCCCTAACTATGGCTACACCTTC. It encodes CASRDRDLPNYGYTF.

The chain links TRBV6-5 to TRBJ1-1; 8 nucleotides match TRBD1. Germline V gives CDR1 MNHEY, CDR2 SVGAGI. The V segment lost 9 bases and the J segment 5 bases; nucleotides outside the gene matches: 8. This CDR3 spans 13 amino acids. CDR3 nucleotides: TGTGCCAGTTACAGGGGGAGGGAAACTGAAGCTTTCTTT. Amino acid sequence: CASYRGRETEAFF.

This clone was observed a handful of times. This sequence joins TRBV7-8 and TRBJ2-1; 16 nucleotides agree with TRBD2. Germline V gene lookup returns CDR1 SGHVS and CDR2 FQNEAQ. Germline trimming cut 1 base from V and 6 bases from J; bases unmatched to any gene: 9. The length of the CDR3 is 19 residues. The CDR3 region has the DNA TGTGCCAGCAGCTTAGAGTATGCTGGGACTAGCGGGGGGGCCAATGAGCAGTTCTTC. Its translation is CASSLEYAGTSGGANEQFF.

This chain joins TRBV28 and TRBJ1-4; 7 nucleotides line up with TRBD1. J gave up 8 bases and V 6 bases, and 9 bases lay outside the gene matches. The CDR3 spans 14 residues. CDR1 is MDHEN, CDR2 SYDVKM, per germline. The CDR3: CASSRDSHLEKLFF. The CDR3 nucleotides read TGTGCCAGCAGCCGGGACAGCCATTTGGAAAAACTGTTTTTT.

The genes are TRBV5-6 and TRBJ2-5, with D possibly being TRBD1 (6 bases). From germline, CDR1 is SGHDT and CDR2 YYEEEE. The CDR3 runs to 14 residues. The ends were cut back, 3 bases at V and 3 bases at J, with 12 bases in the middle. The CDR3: CASSYSPGEETQYF. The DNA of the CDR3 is TGTGCCAGCAGCTATAGCCCAGGGGAAGAGACCCAGTACTTC.